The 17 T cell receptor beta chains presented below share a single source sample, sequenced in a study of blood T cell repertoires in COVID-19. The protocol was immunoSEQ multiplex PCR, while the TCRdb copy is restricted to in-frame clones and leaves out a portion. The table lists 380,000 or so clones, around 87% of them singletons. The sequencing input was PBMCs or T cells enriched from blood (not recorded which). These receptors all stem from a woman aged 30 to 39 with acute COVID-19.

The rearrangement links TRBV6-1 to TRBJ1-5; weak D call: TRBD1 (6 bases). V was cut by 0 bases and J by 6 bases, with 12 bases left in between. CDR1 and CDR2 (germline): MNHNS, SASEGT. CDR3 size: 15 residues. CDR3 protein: CASSEAGGGGQPQHF. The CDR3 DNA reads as TGTGCCAGCAGTGAAGCGGGCGGGGGCGGTCAGCCCCAGCATTTT.

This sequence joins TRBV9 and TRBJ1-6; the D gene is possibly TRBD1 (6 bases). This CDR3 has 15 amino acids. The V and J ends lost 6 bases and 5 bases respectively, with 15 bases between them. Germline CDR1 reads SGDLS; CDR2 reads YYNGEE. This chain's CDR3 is CASTEGDKNNSPLHF. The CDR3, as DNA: TGTGCCAGCACCGAAGGGGACAAAAATAATTCACCCCTCCACTTT.

The CDR3 loop is CASKTSGGSASYEQYF. CDR3 bases: TGTGCCAGTAAGACTAGCGGGGGGTCCGCCTCCTACGAGCAGTACTTC. This chain joins TRBV19 and TRBJ2-7, with 13 bases fitting TRBD2. The trim removed 7 bases at V and 0 bases at J, leaving 6 bases unmatched. The germline CDR1 and CDR2 sequences are LNHDA and SQIVND (reference sequence). This CDR3 contains 16 residues. Supplemented by reference TRBV19 and TRBJ2-7, the full variable domain reads DGGITQSPKYLFRKEGQNVTLSCEQNLNHDAMYWYRQDPGQGLRLIYYSQIVNDFQKGDIAEGYSVSREKKESFPLTVTSAQKNPTAFYLCASKTSGGSASYEQYFGPGTRLTVT.

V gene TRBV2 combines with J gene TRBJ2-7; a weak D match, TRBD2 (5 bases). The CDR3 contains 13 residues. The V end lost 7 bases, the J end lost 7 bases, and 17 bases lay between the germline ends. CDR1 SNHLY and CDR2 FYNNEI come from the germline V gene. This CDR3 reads CASNGVGRGEQYF. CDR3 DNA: TGTGCCAGCAATGGGGTGGGTCGGGGTGAGCAGTACTTC.

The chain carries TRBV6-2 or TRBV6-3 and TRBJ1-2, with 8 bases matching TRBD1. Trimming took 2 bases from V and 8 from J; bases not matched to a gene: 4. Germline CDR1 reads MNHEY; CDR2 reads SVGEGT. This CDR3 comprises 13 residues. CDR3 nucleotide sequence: TGTGCCAGCAGTTACCAGGGGGCGGTCGGCTACACCTTC. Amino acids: CASSYQGAVGYTF.

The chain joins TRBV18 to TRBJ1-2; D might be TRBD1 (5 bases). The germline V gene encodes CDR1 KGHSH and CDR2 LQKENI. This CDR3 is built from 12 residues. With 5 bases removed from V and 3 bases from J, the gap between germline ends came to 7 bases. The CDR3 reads CASSATDYGYTF. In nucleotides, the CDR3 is TGTGCCAGCTCAGCGACAGACTATGGCTACACCTTC.

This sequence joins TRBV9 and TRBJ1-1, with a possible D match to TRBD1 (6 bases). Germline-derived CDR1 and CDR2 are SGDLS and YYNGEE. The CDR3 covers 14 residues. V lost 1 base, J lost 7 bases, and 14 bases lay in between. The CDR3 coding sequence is TGTGCCAGCAGCGTACTTTCAGGGGCGGGTGAAGCTTTCTTT. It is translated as CASSVLSGAGEAFF.

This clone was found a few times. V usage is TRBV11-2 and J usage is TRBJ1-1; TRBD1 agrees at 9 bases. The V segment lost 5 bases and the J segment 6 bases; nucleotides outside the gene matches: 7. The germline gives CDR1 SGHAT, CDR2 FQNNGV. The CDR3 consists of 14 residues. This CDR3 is CASSAQGAMSEAFF. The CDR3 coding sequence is TGTGCCAGCAGCGCACAGGGGGCGATGTCTGAAGCTTTCTTT.

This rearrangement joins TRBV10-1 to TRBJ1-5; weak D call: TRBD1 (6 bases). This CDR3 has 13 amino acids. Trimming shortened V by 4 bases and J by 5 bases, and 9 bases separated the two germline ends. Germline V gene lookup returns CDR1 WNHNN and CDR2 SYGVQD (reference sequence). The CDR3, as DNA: TGCGCCAGCAGTGGAGGGGGAGATCAGCCCCAGCATTTT. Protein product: CASSGGGDQPQHF.

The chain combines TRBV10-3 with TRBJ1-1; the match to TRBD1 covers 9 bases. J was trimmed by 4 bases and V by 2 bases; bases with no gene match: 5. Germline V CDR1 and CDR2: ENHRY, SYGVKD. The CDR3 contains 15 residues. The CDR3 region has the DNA TGTGCCATCAGTGAGACCGAGACAGGGGGCACTGAAGCTTTCTTT. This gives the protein CAISETETGGTEAFF.

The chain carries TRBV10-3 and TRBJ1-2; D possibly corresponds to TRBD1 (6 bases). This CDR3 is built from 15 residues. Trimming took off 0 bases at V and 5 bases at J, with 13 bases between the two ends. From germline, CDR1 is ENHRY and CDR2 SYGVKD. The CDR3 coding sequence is TGTGCCATCAGTGAGTCGGGGGGGCGCGGATATGGCTACACCTTC. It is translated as CAISESGGRGYGYTF.

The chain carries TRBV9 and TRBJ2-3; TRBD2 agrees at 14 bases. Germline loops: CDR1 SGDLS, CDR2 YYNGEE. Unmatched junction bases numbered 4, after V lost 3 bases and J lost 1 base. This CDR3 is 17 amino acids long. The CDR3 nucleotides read TGTGCCAGCAGCGCCAGGACTAGCGGGGGGCGCACAGATACGCAGTATTTT. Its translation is CASSARTSGGRTDTQYF.

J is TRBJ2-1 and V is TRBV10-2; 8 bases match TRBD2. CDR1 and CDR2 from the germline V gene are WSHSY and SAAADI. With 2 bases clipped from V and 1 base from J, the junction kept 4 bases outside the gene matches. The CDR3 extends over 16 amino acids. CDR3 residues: CASSEGRGGSYNEQFF. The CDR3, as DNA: TGCGCCAGCAGTGAGGGACGGGGGGGTTCCTACAATGAGCAGTTCTTC.

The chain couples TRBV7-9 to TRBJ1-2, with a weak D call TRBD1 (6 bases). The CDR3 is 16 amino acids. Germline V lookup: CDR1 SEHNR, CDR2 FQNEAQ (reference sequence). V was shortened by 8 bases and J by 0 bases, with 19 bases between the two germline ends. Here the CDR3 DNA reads TGTGCCAGCTGGGGTCAAGACGGACAGTCTAACTATGGCTACACCTTC. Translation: CASWGQDGQSNYGYTF.

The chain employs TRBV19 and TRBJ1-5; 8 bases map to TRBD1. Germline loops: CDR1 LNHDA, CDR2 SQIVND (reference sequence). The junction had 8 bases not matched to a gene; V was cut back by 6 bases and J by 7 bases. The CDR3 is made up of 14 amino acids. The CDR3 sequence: CASRVGQGGQPQHF. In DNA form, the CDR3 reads TGTGCCAGTAGAGTTGGACAGGGAGGCCAGCCCCAGCATTTT. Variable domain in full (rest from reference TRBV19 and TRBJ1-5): DGGITQSPKYLFRKEGQNVTLSCEQNLNHDAMYWYRQDPGQGLRLIYYSQIVNDFQKGDIAEGYSVSREKKESFPLTVTSAQKNPTAFYLCASRVGQGGQPQHFGDGTRLSIL.

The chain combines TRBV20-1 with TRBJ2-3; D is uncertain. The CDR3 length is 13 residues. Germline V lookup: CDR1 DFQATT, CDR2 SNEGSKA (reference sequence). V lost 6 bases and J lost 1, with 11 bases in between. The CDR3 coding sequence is TGCAGTGCCAGTCGGGTTCGCACAGATACGCAGTATTTT. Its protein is CSASRVRTDTQYF.

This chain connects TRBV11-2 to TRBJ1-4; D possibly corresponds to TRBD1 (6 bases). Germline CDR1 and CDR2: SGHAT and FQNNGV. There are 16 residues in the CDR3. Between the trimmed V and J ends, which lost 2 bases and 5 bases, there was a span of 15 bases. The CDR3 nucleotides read TGTGCCAGCAGCTTATCCGGGGGGGCGTTCAATGAAAAACTGTTTTTT. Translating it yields CASSLSGGAFNEKLFF.